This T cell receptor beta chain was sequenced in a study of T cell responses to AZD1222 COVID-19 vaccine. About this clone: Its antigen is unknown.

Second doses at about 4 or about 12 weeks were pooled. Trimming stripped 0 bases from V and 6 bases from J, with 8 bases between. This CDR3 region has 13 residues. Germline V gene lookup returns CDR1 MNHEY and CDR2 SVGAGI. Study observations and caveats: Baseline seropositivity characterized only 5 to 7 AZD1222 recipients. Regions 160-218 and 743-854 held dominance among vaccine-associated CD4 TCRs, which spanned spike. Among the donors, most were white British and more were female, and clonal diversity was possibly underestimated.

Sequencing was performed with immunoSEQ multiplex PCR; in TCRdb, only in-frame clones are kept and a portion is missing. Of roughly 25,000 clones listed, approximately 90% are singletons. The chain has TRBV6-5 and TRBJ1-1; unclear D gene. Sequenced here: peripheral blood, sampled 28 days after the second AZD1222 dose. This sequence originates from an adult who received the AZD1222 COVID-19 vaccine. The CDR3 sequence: CASSYSNAAEAFF. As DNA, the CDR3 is TGTGCCAGCAGTTACTCGAACGCCGCTGAAGCTTTCTTT.